Here is one T cell receptor beta chain with its context. What antigen it recognizes has not been identified. No much larger clone exists at a distance of one base, and base qualities are not known. This entry belongs to a study of blood T cell repertoires in COVID-19 (dated by TCRdb to about 2020). In terms of the full investigation: Samples covering the acute and convalescent phases of COVID-19 were provided by collaborators in the United States, Italy and Spain. The prospective study material was composed of cDNA or gDNA derived from T cells, B-cell-depleted T cells, or PBMCs. Deeply sampled blood TCRbeta repertoires from subjects exposed to, actively infected with, or recovered from COVID-19 were included in the dataset. A freely available public database, intended as a resource for researchers studying the immune response to SARS-CoV-2, is where the repertoires were released. Samples came from the ongoing ImmuneRACE study (first 160 participants) plus 1,254 subjects from 6 global collaborators. A de-identified subject ID, COVID-19 status, age in years and sex were almost always included in the sample metadata. Where available, HLA class I and class II types were obtained from metadata supplied by the sample provider rather than from assay-based typing.

General findings and caveats noted by the study authors: How much clinical and demographic metadata was included differed by source and by participant, and the metadata was provided uncurated.

There are 15 amino acids in the CDR3, from cysteine to phenylalanine inclusive. This entry keeps only the CDR3 DNA: 45 bases, framed from base 1. Trimming takes 6 bases from V and 0 bases from J, and the germline ends sit 12 bases apart. The germline V gene specifies SNHLY as CDR1 and FYNNEI as CDR2. TCRbeta CDR3 regions were amplified from genomic DNA by means of the immunoSEQ Assay, a bias-controlled multiplex PCR. The authors' pipeline ran thus. Within the assay, amplification of reference gene primers was used to estimate how many nucleated cells each sample contained. Sequence reads were collapsed and filtered to measure the absolute abundance of every unique TCRbeta CDR3 rearrangement. For each sample, productive Simpson clonality was calculated as the square root of Simpson's diversity index over productive rearrangements. TCRdb carries this immuneACCESS record with in-frame sequences only. Its versions omit some clonotypes, under half of them owing to an unresolved V gene in the studies checked, with the rest unexplained. The DNA gave D and trimming, while V, J and clone size come from that table. The sample table contains roughly 190,000 clones; only one count was recorded for approximately 90% of them. 6% of the sample lies in the top ten.

Each collaborating institution followed its own protocols to collect whole blood in K2EDTA tubes. For TCRbeta analysis, collaborators shipped samples in one of three forms: frozen whole blood, isolated PBMCs, or DNA extracted from either of those sample types. This sequence originates from a man aged 40-49 years with active or convalescent COVID-19. The rearrangement joined TRBV2 to TRBJ2-4; TRBD1 might be the D gene, on 6 matching bases. Source material: peripheral blood. The sequenced DNA is TGTGCCAGCAGAGGGGACACACTAGCCAAAAACATTCAGTACTTC. This gives the protein CASRGDTLAKNIQYF.